The rows below give T cell receptor beta chains drawn from one sample of a study of radiation and T cells in renal cell carcinoma. Assay: immunoSEQ multiplex PCR; the TCRdb copy retains only in-frame clones and omits some. The data show roughly 130,000 clones, 88% seen once. The sequencing here drew on blood, taken from a patient whose treatment included radiotherapy and nephrectomy. The origin of the receptors is a woman between 65 and 79 years old with renal cell carcinoma. Each CDR3 is given without its conserved first and last residue. Each record gives: J gene, clone size, V gene, CDR3 protein. Some rows mark clone size as missing; the rest say once, few, many or name a class of expanded clone.

J: TRBJ2-7; size: -; V: TRBV18; CDR3: ASSPPASPYEQY
J: TRBJ2-1; size: -; V: TRBV5-6; CDR3: ASSLARGYEQF
J: TRBJ2-7; size: few; V: TRBV11-3; CDR3: ASSLVRDSYEQY
J: TRBJ1-3; size: -; V: TRBV4-2; CDR3: ASSQFLARSGNTIY
J: TRBJ1-5; size: -; V: TRBV30; CDR3: AWSRQGALSNQPQH
J: TRBJ1-1; size: -; V: TRBV7-6; CDR3: ASSSPKGEYTEAF
J: TRBJ1-1; size: -; V: TRBV10-3; CDR3: AISEFGEERTEAF
J: TRBJ2-7; size: -; V: TRBV7-6; CDR3: ASSSDEVLMAYEQY
J: TRBJ2-5; size: -; V: TRBV25-1; CDR3: ASSEFRSQETQY
J: TRBJ1-5; size: -; V: TRBV7-7; CDR3: ASSPRQGMDQPQH
J: TRBJ2-3; size: -; V: TRBV9; CDR3: ASSVALAGGTDTQY
J: TRBJ2-3; size: once; V: TRBV4-1; CDR3: ASSQESPGYTDTQY
J: TRBJ1-1; size: -; V: TRBV27; CDR3: ASFTPGVVAF
J: TRBJ1-1; size: -; V: TRBV7-9; CDR3: ASTSLGHESAF
J: TRBJ2-7; size: few; V: TRBV6-6; CDR3: ASSGQAYEQY
J: TRBJ2-7; size: -; V: TRBV9; CDR3: ASSVGQGRTYEQY
J: TRBJ1-2; size: once; V: TRBV25-1; CDR3: ASSESGQLYGYT
J: TRBJ1-5; size: -; V: TRBV30; CDR3: AWSGGGPQPQH
J: TRBJ2-4; size: -; V: TRBV13; CDR3: ASSFPGTENIQY
J: TRBJ2-3; size: -; V: TRBV21-1; CDR3: AGQVGADTDTQY
J: TRBJ2-5; size: -; V: TRBV29-1; CDR3: SVEYNSETQY
J: TRBJ1-1; size: -; V: TRBV9; CDR3: ASRTNAGTEAF
J: TRBJ2-1; size: -; V: TRBV5-1; CDR3: ASSLAGGAVAGNEQF
J: TRBJ1-5; size: -; V: TRBV6-6; CDR3: ASRADRDNQPQH
J: TRBJ1-2; size: once; V: TRBV6-5; CDR3: ASSEDLEST
J: TRBJ1-1; size: -; V: TRBV5-6; CDR3: ASSPLDRNTEAF
J: TRBJ1-2; size: -; V: TRBV7-2; CDR3: ASSLQTVGYGYT
J: TRBJ2-2; size: -; V: TRBV2; CDR3: ASTGPMDTGELF
J: TRBJ2-1; size: -; V: TRBV14; CDR3: ASSQRVDRGFWVNEQF
J: TRBJ1-1; size: -; V: TRBV9; CDR3: ASRGTFMNTEAF
J: TRBJ2-5; size: -; V: TRBV7-9; CDR3: ASSLPGSGYQETQY
J: TRBJ1-2; size: -; V: TRBV29-1; CDR3: SVEVYYGYT
J: TRBJ1-2; size: few; V: TRBV7-8; CDR3: ASTPHPGREGYGYT
J: TRBJ2-5; size: -; V: TRBV6-5; CDR3: ASREGEKTQY
J: TRBJ2-2; size: -; V: TRBV27; CDR3: ASSLLAGAGGELF
J: TRBJ1-2; size: -; V: TRBV15; CDR3: ATSPGGRGYT
J: TRBJ2-3; size: -; V: TRBV6-4; CDR3: ASSARSDTQY
J: TRBJ1-6; size: -; V: TRBV9; CDR3: ASSVVGGDSPLH
J: TRBJ1-1; size: -; V: TRBV19; CDR3: ASSTAWTGNTEAF
J: TRBJ2-1; size: -; V: TRBV6-1; CDR3: ASSVGTASYNEQF
J: TRBJ1-1; size: -; V: TRBV5-1; CDR3: ASSLSGGQDEAF
J: TRBJ2-3; size: -; V: TRBV13; CDR3: ASSLAGGPKDTQY
J: TRBJ1-1; size: -; V: TRBV29-1; CDR3: SGGNTEAF
J: TRBJ1-5; size: few; V: TRBV4-1; CDR3: ASSQEPSQPQH
J: TRBJ2-7; size: -; V: TRBV6-1; CDR3: ASSEAGREQY
J: TRBJ1-1; size: few; V: TRBV6-6; CDR3: ASERANTEAF
J: TRBJ1-5; size: -; V: TRBV16; CDR3: ASSQRQGSNQPQH
J: TRBJ1-2; size: -; V: TRBV7-2; CDR3: ASSTRGGAGGYT
J: TRBJ2-3; size: once; V: TRBV9; CDR3: ASSVSASADTQY
J: TRBJ2-5; size: -; V: TRBV7-9; CDR3: ASSLLGQIGETQY
J: TRBJ2-2; size: -; V: TRBV6-5; CDR3: ASRGTGVTGELF
J: TRBJ2-7; size: -; V: TRBV11-2; CDR3: ASSRPGPGTYEQY
J: TRBJ2-3; size: -; V: TRBV28; CDR3: ASSGWGTGRGTDTQY
J: TRBJ2-7; size: -; V: TRBV5-4; CDR3: ASSLFGTGGYEQY
J: TRBJ1-3; size: -; V: TRBV11-2; CDR3: ASNRAAGNTIY
J: TRBJ2-3; size: -; V: TRBV4-3; CDR3: ASSQGGRGADTQY
J: TRBJ2-1; size: -; V: TRBV4-1; CDR3: ASSATAGTRINEQF
J: TRBJ2-3; size: -; V: TRBV6-1; CDR3: ASSESQPNTQY
J: TRBJ1-1; size: -; V: TRBV6-1; CDR3: ASRGTGNTEAF
J: TRBJ2-7; size: -; V: TRBV7-2; CDR3: ASSLGTSGRRVTYEQY